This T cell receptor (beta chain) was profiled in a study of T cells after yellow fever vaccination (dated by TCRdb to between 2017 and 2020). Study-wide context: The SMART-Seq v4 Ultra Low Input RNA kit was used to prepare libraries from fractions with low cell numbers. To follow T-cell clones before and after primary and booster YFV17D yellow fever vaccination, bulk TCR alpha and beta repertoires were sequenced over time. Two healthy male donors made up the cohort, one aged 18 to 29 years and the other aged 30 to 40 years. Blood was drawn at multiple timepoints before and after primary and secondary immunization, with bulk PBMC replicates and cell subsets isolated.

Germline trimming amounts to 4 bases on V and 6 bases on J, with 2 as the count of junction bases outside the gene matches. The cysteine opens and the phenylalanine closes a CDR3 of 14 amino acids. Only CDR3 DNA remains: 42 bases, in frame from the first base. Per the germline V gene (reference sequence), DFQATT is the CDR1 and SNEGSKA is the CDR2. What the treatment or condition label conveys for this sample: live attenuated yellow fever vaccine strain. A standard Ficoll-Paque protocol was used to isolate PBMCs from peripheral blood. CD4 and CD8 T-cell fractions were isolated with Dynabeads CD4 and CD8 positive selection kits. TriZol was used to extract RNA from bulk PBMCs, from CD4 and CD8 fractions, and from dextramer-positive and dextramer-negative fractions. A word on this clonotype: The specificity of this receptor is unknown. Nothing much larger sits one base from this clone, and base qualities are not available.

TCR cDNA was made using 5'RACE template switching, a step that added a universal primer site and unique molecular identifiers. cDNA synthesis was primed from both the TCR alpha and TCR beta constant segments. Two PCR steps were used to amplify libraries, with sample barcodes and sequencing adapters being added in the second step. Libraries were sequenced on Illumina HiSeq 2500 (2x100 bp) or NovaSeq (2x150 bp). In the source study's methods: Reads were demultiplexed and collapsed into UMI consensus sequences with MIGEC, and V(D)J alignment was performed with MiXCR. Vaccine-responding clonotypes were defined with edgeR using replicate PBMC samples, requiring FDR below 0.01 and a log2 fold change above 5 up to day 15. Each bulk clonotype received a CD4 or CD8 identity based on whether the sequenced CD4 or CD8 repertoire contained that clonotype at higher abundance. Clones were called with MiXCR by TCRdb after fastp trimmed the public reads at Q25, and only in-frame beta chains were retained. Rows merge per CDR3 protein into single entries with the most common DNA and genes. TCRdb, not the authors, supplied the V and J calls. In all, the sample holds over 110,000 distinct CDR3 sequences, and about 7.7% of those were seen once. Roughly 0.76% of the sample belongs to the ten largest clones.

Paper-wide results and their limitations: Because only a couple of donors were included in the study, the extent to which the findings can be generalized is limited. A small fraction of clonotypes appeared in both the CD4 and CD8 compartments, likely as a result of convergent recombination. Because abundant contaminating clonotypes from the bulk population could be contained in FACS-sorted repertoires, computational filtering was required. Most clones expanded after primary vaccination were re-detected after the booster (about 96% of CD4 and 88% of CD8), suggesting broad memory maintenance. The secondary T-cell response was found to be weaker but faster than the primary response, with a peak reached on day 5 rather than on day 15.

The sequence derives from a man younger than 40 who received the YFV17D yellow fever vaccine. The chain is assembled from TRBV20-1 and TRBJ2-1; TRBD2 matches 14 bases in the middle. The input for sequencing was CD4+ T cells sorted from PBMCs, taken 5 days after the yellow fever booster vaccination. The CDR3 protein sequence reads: CSATTSGRVNEQFF. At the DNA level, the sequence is TGCAGTGCTACGACTAGCGGGAGGGTCAATGAGCAGTTCTTC.